This T cell receptor (beta chain) was sequenced in a study of blood T cell repertoires in COVID-19. Produced via immunoSEQ multiplex PCR; TCRdb's table is partial and in-frame only. The sample records about 200,000 clones, approximately 91% being singletons. One Seattle source followed patients from active infection through their disease course. Germline assignment: CDR1 LNHNV and CDR2 YYDKDF (reference sequence). The V and J ends lost 0 bases and 4 bases respectively, with 12 bases between them. The CDR3 contains 15 residues. The sequencing input was peripheral blood. The genes are TRBV15 and TRBJ1-2; D perhaps matches TRBD1 (6 bases). This TCR was recovered from a man in his fifties or sixties with COVID-19, enrolled during active disease. The CDR3 nucleotides read TGTGCCACCAGCAGAGATCGGAACAGGGTCTATGGCTACACCTTC. As protein: CATSRDRNRVYGYTF.